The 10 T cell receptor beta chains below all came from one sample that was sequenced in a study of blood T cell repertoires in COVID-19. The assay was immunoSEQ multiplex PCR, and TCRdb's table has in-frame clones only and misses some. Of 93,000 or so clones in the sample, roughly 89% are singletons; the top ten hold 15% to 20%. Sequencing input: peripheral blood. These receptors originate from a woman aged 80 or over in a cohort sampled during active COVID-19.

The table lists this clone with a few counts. In nucleotides, the CDR3 is TGCGCCAGCAGCTTGGGGGGACAGGTCATCTACGAGCAGTACTTC. Protein: CASSLGGQVIYEQYF. J is TRBJ2-7 and V is TRBV5-1, with 8 bases aligning to TRBD1. The CDR3 totals 15 residues. Trimming took 0 bases from V and 3 from J; bases not matched to a gene: 5. CDR1 and CDR2 (germline): SGHRS, YFSETQ.

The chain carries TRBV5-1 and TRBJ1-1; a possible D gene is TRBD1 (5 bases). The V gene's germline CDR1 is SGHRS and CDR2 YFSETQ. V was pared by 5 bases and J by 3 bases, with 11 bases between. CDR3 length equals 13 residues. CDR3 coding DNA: TGCGCCAGCAGAACGGGGGTAGACACTGAAGCTTTCTTT. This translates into CASRTGVDTEAFF.

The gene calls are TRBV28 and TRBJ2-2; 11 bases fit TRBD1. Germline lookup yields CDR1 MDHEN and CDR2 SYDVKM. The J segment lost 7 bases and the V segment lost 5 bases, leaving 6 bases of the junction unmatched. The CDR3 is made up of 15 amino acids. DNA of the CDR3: TGTGCCAGCAGTCCCCGGACAGGGGGCGTCGGGGAGCTGTTTTTT. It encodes CASSPRTGGVGELFF.

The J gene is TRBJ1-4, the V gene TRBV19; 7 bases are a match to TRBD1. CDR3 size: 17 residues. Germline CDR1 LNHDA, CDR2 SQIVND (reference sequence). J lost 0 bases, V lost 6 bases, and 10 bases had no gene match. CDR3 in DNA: TGTGCCAGTAGGAGGGGACAGTTCCCCTCAACTAATGAAAAACTGTTTTTT. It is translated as CASRRGQFPSTNEKLFF.

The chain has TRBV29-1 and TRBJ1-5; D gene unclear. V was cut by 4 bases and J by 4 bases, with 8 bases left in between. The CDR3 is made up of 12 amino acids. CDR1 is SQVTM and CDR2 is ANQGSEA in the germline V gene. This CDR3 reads CSVVSANQPQHF. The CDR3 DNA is TGCAGCGTTGTGTCAGCGAATCAGCCCCAGCATTTT.

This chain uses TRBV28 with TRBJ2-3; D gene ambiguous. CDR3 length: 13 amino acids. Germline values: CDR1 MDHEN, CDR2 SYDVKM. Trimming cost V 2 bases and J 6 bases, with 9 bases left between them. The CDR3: CASSLGGQDTQYF. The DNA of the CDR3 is TGTGCCAGCAGTTTAGGTGGGCAGGATACGCAGTATTTT. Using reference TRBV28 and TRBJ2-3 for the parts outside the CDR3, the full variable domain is DVKVTQSSRYLVKRTGEKVFLECVQDMDHENMFWYRQDPGLGLRLIYFSYDVKMKEKGDIPEGYSVSREKKERFSLILESASTNQTSMYLCASSLGGQDTQYFGPGTRLTVL.

This chain's CDR3 is CASSDAGLAGNTQYF. DNA of the CDR3: TGTGCCAGCAGTGACGCCGGACTAGCGGGAAATACGCAGTATTTT. The chain joins TRBV25-1 to TRBJ2-3; 12 nucleotides match TRBD2. The V gene end was trimmed by 3 bases and the J gene end by 7 bases; junction bases not matched to a gene: 5. The CDR3 totals 15 residues. Germline CDR1 and CDR2: MGHDK and SYGVNS.

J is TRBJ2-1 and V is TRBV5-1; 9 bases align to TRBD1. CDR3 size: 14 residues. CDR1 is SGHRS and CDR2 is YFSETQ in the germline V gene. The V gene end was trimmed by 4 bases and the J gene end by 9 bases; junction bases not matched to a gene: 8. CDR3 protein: CASSTGQGRGEQFF. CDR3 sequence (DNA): TGCGCCAGCAGCACCGGACAGGGGAGGGGTGAGCAGTTCTTC. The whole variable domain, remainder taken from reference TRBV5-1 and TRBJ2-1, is KAGVTQTPRYLIKTRGQQVTLSCSPISGHRSVSWYQQTPGQGLQFLFEYFSETQRNKGNFPGRFSGRQFSNSRSEMNVSTLELGDSALYLCASSTGQGRGEQFFGPGTRLTVL.

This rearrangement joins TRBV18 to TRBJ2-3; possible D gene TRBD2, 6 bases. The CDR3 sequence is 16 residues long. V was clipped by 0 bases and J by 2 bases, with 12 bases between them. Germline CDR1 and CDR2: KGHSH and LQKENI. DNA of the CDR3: TGTGCCAGCTCACCACCGGGGGGTAGCCTCACAGATACGCAGTATTTT. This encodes CASSPPGGSLTDTQYF.

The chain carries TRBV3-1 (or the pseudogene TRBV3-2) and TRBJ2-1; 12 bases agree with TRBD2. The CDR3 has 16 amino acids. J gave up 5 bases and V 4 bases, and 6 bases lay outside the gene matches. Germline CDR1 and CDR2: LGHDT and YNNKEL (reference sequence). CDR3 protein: CASSPGLAGTNNEQFF. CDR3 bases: TGTGCCAGCAGCCCTGGACTAGCGGGGACTAACAATGAGCAGTTCTTC.